This TCR beta chain was captured in a study of PD-1 blockade in classical Hodgkin lymphoma. Overall study: Patients were administered nivolumab (3 mg/kg intravenously) every 2 weeks.

The CDR3 length is 13 residues. Trimming took 4 bases from V and 8 from J; bases not matched to a gene: 4. Germline V gene sequence: CDR1 SGHKS, CDR2 YYEKEE (reference sequence). The patients all showed relapse after autologous stem cell transplantation, while their brentuximab vedotin exposure varied. Repertoires were generated with immunoSEQ multiplex PCR, while TCRdb's copy carries only in-frame clones and drops some. The data hold just under 45,000 clones, with about 65% observed a single time. Sequences were derived from peripheral blood mononuclear cells (PBMCs), sampled before the second cycle of nivolumab. This chain joins TRBV5-5 and TRBJ1-2; 11 bases map to TRBD1. This TCR derives from a human donor with classical Hodgkin lymphoma. CDR3 protein: CASSEDRGHGYTF. For the CDR3, the DNA is TGTGCCAGCAGCGAGGACAGGGGGCACGGCTACACCTTC.